This TCR beta chain was identified in a study of cytomegalovirus exposure and HLA in healthy donors. Vbeta (60) and Jbeta (13) primers were used in the PCR. The method was immunoSEQ multiplex PCR; TCRdb's version includes in-frame clones alone and lacks a portion of them. The profile shows about 160,000 clones, approximately 76% of them singletons. On this clone: What it binds is not known.

Study-wide findings and caveats: Analysis was performed later, and it showed HLA-associated TCR beta chains to be more clonally expanded than equally common others. Later analysis showed most CMV-associated TCR beta chains appearing HLA-restricted.

The J segment lost 2 bases and the V segment lost 6 bases, leaving 9 bases of the junction unmatched. Per the germline V gene, CDR1 is MNHEY and CDR2 is SMNVEV (reference sequence). CDR3 length: 16 residues. The V and J genes are TRBV27 and TRBJ2-2; the match to TRBD1 covers 7 bases. The source material was PBMCs. The sequence derives from a female donor in good health and CMV-seronegative. The DNA for the CDR3 is TGTGCCAGCAGCCAGACAGGGACAGCCAACACCGGGGAGCTGTTTTTT. This sequence encodes CASSQTGTANTGELFF.